This T cell receptor (beta chain) was sequenced during a study of blood T cell repertoires in COVID-19. Turning to the study itself: Sites across the United States, Italy and Spain contributed samples from acute and convalescent COVID-19. In each case, the material was cDNA or gDNA derived from T cells, B-cell-depleted T cells, or PBMCs.

The CDR3 has 13 residues. Trimming took off 3 bases at V and 4 bases at J, with 9 bases between the two ends. Germline V CDR1 and CDR2: LGHNA, YSLEER. Per the original data handling: Estimates of nucleated cell counts were drawn from the amplification of reference gene primers. Assay: immunoSEQ multiplex PCR; the TCRdb copy retains only in-frame clones and omits some. V and J calls and clone size are copied from that table; D and trimming were computed from the DNA. The data contain around 25,000 clones, roughly 89% of them seen just once; the ten biggest clones take up approximately 19%. This TCR derives from a human donor in a cohort sampled during active COVID-19. The rearrangement joins TRBV4-3 to TRBJ1-1; D not certain. Sequencing input: peripheral blood. Here the CDR3 DNA reads TGCGCCAGCAGCCAGTTCGGAGGCACTGAAGCTTTCTTT. This gives the protein CASSQFGGTEAFF.